The clone carrying this TCR beta chain appeared once. Its antigen is still unknown. Sequencing templates came from extracted RNA that was reverse transcribed into cDNA. Some clones are missing from TCRdb's copy, which holds only in-frame ones; the method was immunoSEQ multiplex PCR. The repertoire has around 82,000 clones, 45% to 60% of them found once; the top ten carry about 6%. Punch biopsies of lesional scalp, plus peripheral blood, were taken from alopecia areata patients. T lymphocytes (CD4+ and CD8+) were sorted from PBMCs. This sample is drawn from a study of CD8+ T cells in alopecia areata. Study results and limitations: Elevated clonality characterized lesional scalp relative to normal scalp, particularly in alopecia totalis/universalis.

The CDR3 has 13 residues. Germline V CDR1 and CDR2: SGHVS, FNYEAQ. With 2 bases removed from V and 8 bases from J, the gap between germline ends came to 10 bases. Material: NKG2D-high CD8+ T cells sorted from blood. The TCR comes from a human donor with alopecia areata. The J gene is TRBJ2-1, the V gene TRBV7-6; D remains unclear. The CDR3 sequence is CASSLTMGYEQFF. The CDR3 coding sequence is TGTGCCAGCAGCTTAACGATGGGTTATGAGCAGTTCTTC.